The rows below give T cell receptor beta chains drawn from one sample of a study of shared clonotypes between healthy human individuals. Here immunoSEQ multiplex PCR was the method, and the copy in TCRdb shows in-frame clones only, minus some. This sample has some 700,000 clones, with less than 95% found just once. The sequenced sample was memory CD8+ T cells from PBMCs. All receptors come from a man between 18 and 29 years old in good health. Some clones in this sample may be carry-over from other donors' samples. CDR3s include the opening cysteine and the closing phenylalanine or tryptophan.

v_call cdr3_length cdr3_aa
TRBV30 14 CAWRDRGRSTEAFF
TRBV28 15 CASSLYPQGGQPQHF
TRBV27 16 CASSPAWGDNKNIQYF
TRBV9 17 CASSVVWARTGANVLTF
TRBV9 17 CASSAGVSGRAGETQYF
TRBV30 15 CAWSKGLAGLYEQYF
TRBV27 19 CASSELTGGLRVSDYGYTF
TRBV19 14 CATRLAGIYNEQFF
TRBV5-1 17 CASSLAPRRVGANVLTF
TRBV5-1 17 CASSPGPKGREGPEQYF
TRBV29-1 8 CSGGVRDF
TRBV27 12 CASSPRADTQYF
TRBV7-9 16 CASSPPGTRAFNEQFF
TRBV4-3 15 CASSQGPGEYNEQFF
TRBV27 17 CASSFILAGGPGDTQYF
TRBV5-6 19 CASSLAAGAFTGENTEAFF
TRBV29-1 16 CSVEWASGQGSYEQYF
TRBV28 14 CASSYQGVSYGYTF
TRBV9 15 CASSPFKGPNYGYTF
TRBV27 15 CASSLITGHPRSYTF
TRBV5-1 17 CASSYSPLEQVDNEQFF
TRBV9 14 CASSVGTETYGYTF
TRBV4-2 19 CASSQDVGLVAGRGETQYF
TRBV29-1 15 CSVETADTSGNTIYF
TRBV27 12 CASGGRGYEQYF
TRBV28 13 CASSSDARDTQYF
TRBV10-2 16 CASTSPGASRKETQYF
TRBV11-2 14 CASSLRGSGYEQYF
TRBV27 12 CASSLVNQPQHF
TRBV27 16 CASRVYGTGVSYEQYF
TRBV5-6 15 CASSLRREILLEQYF
TRBV11-1 17 CASSWGTAVAGGYEQYF
TRBV29-1 15 CSVEGLQGPNTEAFF
TRBV7-9 17 CASSNTGPIRRMETQYF
TRBV6-5 16 CASSYSGTGGTDTQYF
TRBV19 18 CASSIFRDRGFPNYGYTF
TRBV7-9 14 CASPRRGYTGELFF
TRBV5-1 14 CASSLEQGNYEQYF
TRBV5-4 15 CASSFLSLGTYGYTF
TRBV15 13 CATSSRSTDTQYF
TRBV7-9 15 CASSSPLWSTDTQYF
TRBV29-1 15 CSVGGFPATNEKLFF
TRBV10-2 15 CASSEVSSGTDTQYF
TRBV5-4 12 CAIGTGGTKAFF
TRBV11-2 15 CASSPDRALSYEQYF
TRBV29-1 12 CSVPRQGGELFF
TRBV7-9 17 CASSRLQGSGITDTQYF
TRBV16 14 CASSPSVLGNEQYF
TRBV6-5 13 CASSYSRNTEAFF
TRBV7-9 12 CASSFGGQPQHF
TRBV11-2 16 CASSLGGTVNNQPQHF
TRBV27 14 CASRLGGTNYGYTF
TRBV5-1 14 CASSFQGRSYEQYF
TRBV7-8 16 CASSLGAGRGSYGYTF
TRBV4-2 14 CASSYYSRTDTQYF
TRBV5-1 14 CASSFPGRQETQYF
TRBV10-2 18 CASSISGTGSFLGYEQYF
TRBV28 15 CASSPVSSGANVLTF
TRBV6-1 14 CASSEALSGSEAFF